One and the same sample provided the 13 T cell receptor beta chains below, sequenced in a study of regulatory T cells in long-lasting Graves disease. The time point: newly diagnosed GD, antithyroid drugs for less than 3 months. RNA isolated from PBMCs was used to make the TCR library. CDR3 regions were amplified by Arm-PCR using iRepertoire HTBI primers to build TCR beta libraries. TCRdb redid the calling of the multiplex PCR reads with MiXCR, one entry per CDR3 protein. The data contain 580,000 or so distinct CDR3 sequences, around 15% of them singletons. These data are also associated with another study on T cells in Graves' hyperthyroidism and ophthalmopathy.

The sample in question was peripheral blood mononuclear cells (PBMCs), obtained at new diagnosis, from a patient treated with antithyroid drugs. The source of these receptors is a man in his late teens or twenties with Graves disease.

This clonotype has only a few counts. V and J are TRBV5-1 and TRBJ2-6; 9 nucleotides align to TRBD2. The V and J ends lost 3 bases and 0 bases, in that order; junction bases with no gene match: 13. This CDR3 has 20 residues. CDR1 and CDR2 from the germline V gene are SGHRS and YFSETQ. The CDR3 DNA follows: TGCGCCAGCAGCTCCCCCCCCGGCGGCGGGAGGGCCTCTGGGGCCAACGTCCTGACTTTC. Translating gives CASSSPPGGGRASGANVLTF. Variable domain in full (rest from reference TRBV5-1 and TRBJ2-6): KAGVTQTPRYLIKTRGQQVTLSCSPISGHRSVSWYQQTPGQGLQFLFEYFSETQRNKGNFPGRFSGRQFSNSRSEMNVSTLELGDSALYLCASSSPPGGGRASGANVLTFGAGSRLTVL.

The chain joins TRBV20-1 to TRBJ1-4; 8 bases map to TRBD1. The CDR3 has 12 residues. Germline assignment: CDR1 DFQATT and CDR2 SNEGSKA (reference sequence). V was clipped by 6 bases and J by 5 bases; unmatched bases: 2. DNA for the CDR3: TGCAGTGCCTACAGGGGGAATGAAAAACTGTTTTTT. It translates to CSAYRGNEKLFF.

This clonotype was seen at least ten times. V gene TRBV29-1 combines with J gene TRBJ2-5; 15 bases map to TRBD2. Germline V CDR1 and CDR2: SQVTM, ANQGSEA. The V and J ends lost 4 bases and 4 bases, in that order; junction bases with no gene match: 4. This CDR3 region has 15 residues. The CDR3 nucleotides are TGCAGCGTTGGGACTAGCGGGAGGGCGGGAGAGACCCAGTACTTC. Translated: CSVGTSGRAGETQYF.

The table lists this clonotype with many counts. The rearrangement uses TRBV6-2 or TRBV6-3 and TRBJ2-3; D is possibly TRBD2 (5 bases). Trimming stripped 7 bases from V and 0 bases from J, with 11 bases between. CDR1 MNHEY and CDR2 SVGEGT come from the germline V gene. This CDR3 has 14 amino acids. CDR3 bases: TGTGCCAGCACGTTCGGGGAAAGCACAGATACGCAGTATTTT. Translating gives CASTFGESTDTQYF.

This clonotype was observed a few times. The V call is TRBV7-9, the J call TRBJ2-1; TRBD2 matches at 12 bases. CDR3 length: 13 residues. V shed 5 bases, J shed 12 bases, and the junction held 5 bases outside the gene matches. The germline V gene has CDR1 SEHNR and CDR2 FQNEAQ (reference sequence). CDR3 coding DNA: TGTGCCAGCAGCCTAGGACTAGCGGGAAGGCAGTTCTTC. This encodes CASSLGLAGRQFF.

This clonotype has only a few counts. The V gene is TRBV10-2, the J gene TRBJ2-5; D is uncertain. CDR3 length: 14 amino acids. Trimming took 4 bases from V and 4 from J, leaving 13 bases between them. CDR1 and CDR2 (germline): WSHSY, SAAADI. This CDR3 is CASSGVSPRETQYF. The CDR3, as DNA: TGCGCCAGCAGTGGCGTGTCGCCCCGAGAGACCCAGTACTTC.

The CDR3 DNA is TGTGCCAGCAGCTTAGGGCCCCTGGGGCCCCAGCATTTT. The encoded protein is CASSLGPLGPQHF. This chain joins TRBV7-9 and TRBJ1-5; D not resolved. The CDR3 length is 13 residues. The V gene's germline CDR1 is SEHNR and CDR2 FQNEAQ (reference sequence). The ends were cut back, 1 base at V and 9 bases at J, with 10 bases in the middle.

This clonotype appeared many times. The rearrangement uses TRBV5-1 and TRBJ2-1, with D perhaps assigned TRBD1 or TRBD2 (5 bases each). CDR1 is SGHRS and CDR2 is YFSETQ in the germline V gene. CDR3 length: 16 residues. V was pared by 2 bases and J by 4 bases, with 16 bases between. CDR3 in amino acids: CASSFITGTGYNEQFF. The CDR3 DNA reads TGCGCCAGCAGCTTTATAACGGGGACCGGATACAATGAGCAGTTCTTC. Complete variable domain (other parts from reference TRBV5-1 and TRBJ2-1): KAGVTQTPRYLIKTRGQQVTLSCSPISGHRSVSWYQQTPGQGLQFLFEYFSETQRNKGNFPGRFSGRQFSNSRSEMNVSTLELGDSALYLCASSFITGTGYNEQFFGPGTRLTVL.

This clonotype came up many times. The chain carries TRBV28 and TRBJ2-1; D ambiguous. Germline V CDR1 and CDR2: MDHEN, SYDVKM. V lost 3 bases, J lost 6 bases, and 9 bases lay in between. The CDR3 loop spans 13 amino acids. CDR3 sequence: CASSFPNFNEQFF. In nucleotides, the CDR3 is TGTGCCAGCAGTTTTCCCAACTTCAATGAGCAGTTCTTC.

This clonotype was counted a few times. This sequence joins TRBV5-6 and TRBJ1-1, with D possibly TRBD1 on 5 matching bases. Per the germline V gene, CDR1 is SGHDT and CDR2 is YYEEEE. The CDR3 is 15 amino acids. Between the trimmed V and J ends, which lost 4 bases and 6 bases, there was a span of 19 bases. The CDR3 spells CASSATWEGKAEAFF. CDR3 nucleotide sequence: TGTGCCAGCAGCGCTACTTGGGAGGGGAAGGCTGAAGCTTTCTTT.

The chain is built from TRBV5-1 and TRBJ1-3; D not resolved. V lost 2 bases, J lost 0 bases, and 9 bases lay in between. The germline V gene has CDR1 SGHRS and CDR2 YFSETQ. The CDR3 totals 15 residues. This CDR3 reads CASSFRGTSGNTIYF. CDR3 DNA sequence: TGCGCCAGCAGCTTTCGGGGAACCTCTGGAAACACCATATATTTT.

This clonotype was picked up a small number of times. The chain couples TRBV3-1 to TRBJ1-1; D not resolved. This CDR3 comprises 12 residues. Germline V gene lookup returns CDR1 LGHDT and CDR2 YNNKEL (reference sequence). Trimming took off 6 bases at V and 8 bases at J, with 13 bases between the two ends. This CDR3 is CASRAAGGEAFF. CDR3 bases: TGTGCCAGCAGGGCCGCCGGAGGGGAAGCTTTCTTT.

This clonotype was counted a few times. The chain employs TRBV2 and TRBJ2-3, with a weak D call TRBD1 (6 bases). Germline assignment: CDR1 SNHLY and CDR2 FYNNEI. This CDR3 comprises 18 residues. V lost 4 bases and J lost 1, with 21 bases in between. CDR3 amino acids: CASSGTGQRAPGTDTQYF. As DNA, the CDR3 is TGTGCCAGCAGTGGCACGGGACAAAGGGCGCCCGGCACAGATACGCAGTATTTT.